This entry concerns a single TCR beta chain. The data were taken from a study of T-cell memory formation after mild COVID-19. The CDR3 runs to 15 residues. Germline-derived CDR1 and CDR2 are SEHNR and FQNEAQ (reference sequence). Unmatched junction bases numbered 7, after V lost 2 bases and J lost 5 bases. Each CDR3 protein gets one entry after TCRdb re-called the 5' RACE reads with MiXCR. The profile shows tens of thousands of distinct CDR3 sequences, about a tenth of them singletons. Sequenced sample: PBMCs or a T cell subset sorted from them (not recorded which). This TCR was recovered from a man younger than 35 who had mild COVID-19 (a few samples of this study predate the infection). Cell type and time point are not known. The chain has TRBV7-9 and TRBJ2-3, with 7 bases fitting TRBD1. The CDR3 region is CASSLRRGGRDTQYF. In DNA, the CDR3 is TGTGCCAGCAGCTTACGAAGAGGGGGCAGAGATACGCAGTATTTT.